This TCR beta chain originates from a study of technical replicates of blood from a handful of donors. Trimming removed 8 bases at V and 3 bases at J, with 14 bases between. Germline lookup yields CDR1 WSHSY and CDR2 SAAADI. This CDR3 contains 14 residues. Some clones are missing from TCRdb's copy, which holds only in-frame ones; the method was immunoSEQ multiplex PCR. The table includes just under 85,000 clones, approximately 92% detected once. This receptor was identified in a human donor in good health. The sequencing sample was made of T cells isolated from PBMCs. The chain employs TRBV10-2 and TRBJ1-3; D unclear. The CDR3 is CASLRGFGGNTIYF. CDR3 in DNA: TGCGCCAGCCTGCGGGGATTCGGTGGAAACACCATATATTTT.